This T cell receptor (beta chain) was sequenced during a study of cytomegalovirus exposure and HLA in healthy donors. Researchers ran the PCR with 60 Vbeta and 13 Jbeta primers. Sequenced by immunoSEQ multiplex PCR; TCRdb stores in-frame clones only, minus some. Of fewer than 250,000 clones listed, approximately 83% are singletons. In the case of this clone: Its antigen is unknown.

Study observations and caveats: Later analysis suggested links between common viral pathogens and several top significant clusters. Immune exposure information comprised only CMV serostatus. In presence/absence analyses, roughly uniform sequencing depth across donors was assumed.

CDR1 and CDR2 from the germline V gene are MNHNS and SASEGT. V was clipped by 4 bases and J by 4 bases; unmatched bases: 4. There are 14 residues in the CDR3. These donors counted as nominally healthy when sampled, but unrecorded immune exposures were likely. The specimen was PBMCs. The sequence was obtained from a woman aged 45 to 65 in good health and CMV-seropositive. The chain is built from TRBV6-1 and TRBJ1-1; 9 bases line up with TRBD1. The CDR3 DNA sequence: TGTGCCAGCAGTGCGGACAGGGGCGTCACTGAAGCTTTCTTT. Translating it yields CASSADRGVTEAFF.